This T cell receptor (beta chain) came from a study of Ad26.COV2.S vaccination and SARS-CoV-2 variants. Study details: Ad26.COV2.S shots went into the muscle once or twice, 56 days apart.

On this clone itself: Its target is unknown.

Treatment described: some 20 received Ad26.COV2.S at low or high dose, single or two shots; a few received placebo; per-sample allocation not given. Specimens were obtained on day 63 following the first vaccine or placebo injection. A Boston adult aged 18-55 years was the donor. CDR1 LNHNV and CDR2 YYDKDF come from the germline V gene (reference sequence). Trimming pared 7 bases from V and 0 bases from J, leaving 20 bases between. This CDR3 is built from 17 residues. TCRdb keeps only in-frame clones here, not all; method: immunoSEQ multiplex PCR. The sample contains roughly 300,000 clones, about 88% of which appear only once. Findings of the study overall: Vaccine recipients had higher spike-specific TCR breadth than placebo recipients. Analyses of TCR breadth and depth may have underestimated total T cell responses.

Source: peripheral blood, taken in a trial of Ad26.COV2.S vaccine versus placebo. The rearrangement uses TRBV15 and TRBJ2-3; D is unresolved. The sequence was obtained from a person between 18 and 65 years old who received the Ad26.COV2.S COVID-19 vaccine or a placebo. The CDR3 here is CATNNLDAAPSTDTQYF. CDR3 coding DNA: TGTGCCACCAACAACCTCGATGCGGCACCTAGCACAGATACGCAGTATTTT.